The clone carrying this TCR beta chain was seen at least ten times. Antigen unknown. This sample stems from a study of T-cell reconstitution after alpha-beta-depleted transplantation in children. Study outcomes and limitations: One year after transplant, T-cell counts and diversity came mostly from newly produced T cells.

V was trimmed by 1 base and J by 7 bases, leaving 17 bases between them. Germline V gives CDR1 SGHRS, CDR2 YFSETQ. The CDR3 consists of 16 residues. The TCRbeta library incorporated unique molecular identifiers. TCRdb re-called the PCR reads through MiXCR, storing one row per CDR3 protein. The sample yields under 300,000 distinct CDR3 sequences, roughly 11% seen once. The sequence derives from a male patient under 10 years old who had a stem cell transplant for chronic granulomatous disease, so the T cells may come from the graft donor. Sequencing used peripheral blood, obtained 180 days after TCRalphabeta/CD19-depleted stem cell transplant. The rearrangement uses TRBV5-1 and TRBJ2-2; D is possibly TRBD1 or TRBD2 (5 bases each). The CDR3 is CASSLTPGPPRGELFF. The CDR3 DNA is TGCGCCAGCAGCTTGACGCCGGGACCCCCACGCGGGGAGCTGTTTTTT. Filled out from reference TRBV5-1 and TRBJ2-2, the complete variable domain reads KAGVTQTPRYLIKTRGQQVTLSCSPISGHRSVSWYQQTPGQGLQFLFEYFSETQRNKGNFPGRFSGRQFSNSRSEMNVSTLELGDSALYLCASSLTPGPPRGELFFGEGSRLTVL.